This T cell receptor (beta chain) came from a study of human T cells and chemical hapten exposure. Germline loops: CDR1 ENHRY, CDR2 SYGVKD. The V gene lost 10 bases and the J gene lost 8 bases, with 18 bases spanning the gap. This CDR3 has 13 residues. A single record per CDR3 protein comes from TCRdb applying MiXCR to the RACE reads. The profile shows some 97,000 distinct CDR3 sequences, 27% of them singletons. Specified time point: patch test 3, about 24 weeks after DPC sensitization. Sample treatment: therapeutic diphenylcyclopropenone sensitization with weekly scalp DPC. The sample here was whole blood, taken in connection with sensitization to the hapten diphenylcyclopropenone (DPC). This chain links TRBV10-3 with TRBJ2-1, with D perhaps TRBD2 (6 bases). This clonotype was sampled from a man aged 40-50 years with alopecia areata. Some clones in this sample may be carry-over from other donors' samples. CDR3 sequence (DNA): TGTGCCACCAAGACGGACTACCCCCATGAGCAGTTCTTC. Protein: CATKTDYPHEQFF.